The T cell receptor beta chain described here comes from a study of blood T cells in healthy people across ages (dated by TCRdb to between 2014 and 2017). Regarding the complete study: In model experiments, template switching captured about one uniquely barcoded TCR beta cDNA molecule for every two T cells. To track age-related changes in TCR beta repertoire diversity, the study relied on deep sequencing normalized with unique cDNA molecular identifiers. Four age groups were formed from the donors: young (average about 15 years), middle-aged (approximately 40), aged (62) and long-lived (approximately 80). Donors of different ages were randomly distributed across sequencing lanes to avoid experimental bias. Using the same blood draw, the study looked at two additional independent replicas of 1 million unique cDNA reads for two donors, one aged 18 to 29 and the other aged 80 or older. Overall study outcomes, separate from this receptor: Observed TCR beta diversity per million T cells fell roughly linearly with age, and a significant reduction was already apparent by age around 44. Observed TCR beta diversity correlated strongly with the percentage of naive T cells measured by flow cytometry. Compared with the aged group, more naive CD4+ T cells, fewer expanded clones and increased TCR diversity were shown by the long-lived group, suggesting age selection. Estimates of total diversity based on one million sequenced T cells were regarded as lower bounds and as underestimates. Because donor CMV infection status was unknown, age-related changes in expanded clonotypes were potentially confounded. Because profiling used bulk unsorted PBMCs, naive and antigen-experienced compartments could not be compared conclusively.

Receptor libraries were prepared by 5' RACE. This sample was sequenced with an Illumina HiSeq 2500. The second PCR ran for roughly 7 to 11 cycles and used a J-beta primer mix along with a sample-barcoded 5' primer. A template-switch 5' adaptor carrying 12 random nucleotides introduced a unique molecular identifier onto each TCR beta cDNA molecule. At least 2.5 million CDR3-containing paired-end reads were obtained from each sample. First-strand cDNA synthesis was performed from all RNA using the Mint cDNA synthesis kit, with priming by a TRBC-specific oligonucleotide. Following uracil-DNA glycosylase treatment, a first 18-cycle PCR with universal primers M1SS and BC2_uni_R was performed on all cDNA. In the authors' own workflow: For normalization, 1 million high-quality reads were randomly selected from each sample, with every read carrying a distinct molecular identifier. Reads sharing molecular identifiers were discarded rather than binned into consensus sequences. MiTCR, run with a Q25 quality threshold and the strictest error-elimination algorithm, handled CDR3 identification, clonotype clustering and error correction. A nonparametric unseen species model using Euler transformation provided a lower-bound estimate of total TCR beta diversity. The raw public data were reprocessed by TCRdb itself: fastp quality trimming at Q25, MiXCR clonotype calling, in-frame beta chains only. Each record represents a unique CDR3 protein, reported with the most common genes and DNA among its rows. TCRdb's processing, not the authors', yielded these V and J calls. In this sample the table shows approximately 800,000 distinct CDR3 sequences, roughly 50% of which occur a single time. In total, the top ten clones hold under 50% of the sample.

The 39 donors, aged about 6 to 95 years, were systemically healthy Caucasian individuals from Russia. Each donor gave 9 to 10 milliliters of peripheral blood, collected into EDTA-treated Vacutainer tubes. Ficoll-Paque density-gradient centrifugation was used to isolate PBMCs, with at least 6.5 million per sample. Trizol reagent was used to extract total RNA from PBMCs, with at least 5 micrograms per sample. The percentages of naive CD45RAhigh/CD27high T cells were determined by flow cytometry on a PBMC aliquot from every donor. About this clonotype itself: Its antigen is currently not known. No qualities accompany the bases; no much larger clone lies one base away.

Including cysteine and phenylalanine, the CDR3 has 16 amino acids. Left in the record is the CDR3 DNA by itself, 48 bases read in frame from the first base. The germline V gene (reference sequence) gives CDR1 as MNHEY and CDR2 as SMNVEV. Trimming leaves V shorter by 0 bases and J shorter by 13 bases, with the junction holding 12 bases beyond the gene matches. The rearranged segments are TRBV27 and TRBJ2-4; TRBD1 matches 10 bases in the middle. The sequenced sample was blood. The TCR comes from an elderly man in good health. CDR3 protein: CASSLSTGTGEWRQYF. The nucleotides read TGTGCCAGCAGTTTATCGACGGGGACAGGGGAGTGGAGGCAGTACTTC.